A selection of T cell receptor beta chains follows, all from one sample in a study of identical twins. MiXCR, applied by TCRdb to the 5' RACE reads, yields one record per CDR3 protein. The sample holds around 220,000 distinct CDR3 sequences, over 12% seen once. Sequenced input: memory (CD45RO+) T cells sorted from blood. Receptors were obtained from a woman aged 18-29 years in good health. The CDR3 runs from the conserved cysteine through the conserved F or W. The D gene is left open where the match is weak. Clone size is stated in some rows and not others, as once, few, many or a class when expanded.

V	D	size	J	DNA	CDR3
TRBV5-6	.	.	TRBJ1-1	TGTGCCAGCACCATGAACACTGAAGCTTTCTTT	CASTMNTEAFF
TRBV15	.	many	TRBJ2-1	TGTGCCACCATCGACTACCCAACAACGAATGAGCAGTTCTTC	CATIDYPTTNEQFF
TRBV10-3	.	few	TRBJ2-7	TGTGCCATCAGTGCGAGGTCCTACGAGCAGTACTTC	CAISARSYEQYF
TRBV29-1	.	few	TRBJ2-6	TGCAGCGTCTCCGCCGGGGCTGGGGCCAACGTCCTGACTTTC	CSVSAGAGANVLTF
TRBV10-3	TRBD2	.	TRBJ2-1	TGTGCCATCAGTCCCTTAGCGGGAACGGGTGTAGGTAATGAGCAGTTCTTC	CAISPLAGTGVGNEQFF
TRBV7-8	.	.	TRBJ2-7	TGTGCCAGCAGCTTAGAAGAAAGCTCCTACGAGCAGTACTTC	CASSLEESSYEQYF
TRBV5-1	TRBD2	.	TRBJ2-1	TGCGCCAGCAGCTCCTTAGAGCGGGAGAATTCGGAGCAGTTCTTC	CASSSLERENSEQFF
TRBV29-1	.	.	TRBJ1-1	TGCAGCGTTGAACGCAGCATGAACACTGAAGCTTTCTTT	CSVERSMNTEAFF
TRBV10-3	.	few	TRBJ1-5	TGTGCCGCAGGACAGTCCAATCAGCCCCAGCATTTT	CAAGQSNQPQHF
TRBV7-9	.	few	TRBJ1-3	TGTGCCAGCAGCTTAGCCCGCACCCGAAACACCATATATTTT	CASSLARTRNTIYF
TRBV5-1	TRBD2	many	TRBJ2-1	TGCGCCAGCAGCTTGGGACTAGCGGGAGGGGATGAGCAGTTCTTC	CASSLGLAGGDEQFF
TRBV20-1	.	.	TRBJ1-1	TGCAGTCCCTCCTCTCCGAACACTGAAGCTTTCTTT	CSPSSPNTEAFF
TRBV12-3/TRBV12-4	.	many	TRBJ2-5	TGTGCCAGCAGTTCTCAGGGGGACTGGTGGGAGACCCAGTACTTC	CASSSQGDWWETQYF
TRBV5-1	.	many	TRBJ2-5	TGCGCCAGCAGCTGGTCTACTAGTAAGATTGAGACCCAGTACTTC	CASSWSTSKIETQYF
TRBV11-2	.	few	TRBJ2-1	TGTGCCAGCAGCTTAGTCTTGCCGCTGGCTAGCCCCTACAATGAGCAGTTCTTC	CASSLVLPLASPYNEQFF
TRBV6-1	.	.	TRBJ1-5	TGTGCCAGCAGCCCGGACAGTAATCAGCCCCAGCATTTT	CASSPDSNQPQHF
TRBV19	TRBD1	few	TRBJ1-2	TGTGCCAGTAGTATGGGACAGTACTATGGCTACACCTTC	CASSMGQYYGYTF
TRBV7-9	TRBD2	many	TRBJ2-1	TGTGCCAGCAGCATTAGCGGGAGGGGGATACATGAGCAGTTCTTC	CASSISGRGIHEQFF
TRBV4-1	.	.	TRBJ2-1	TGCGCCAGCAGCCAAGTTGCGGGGCACCCATACAATGAGCAGTTCTTC	CASSQVAGHPYNEQFF
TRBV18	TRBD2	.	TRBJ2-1	TGTGCCAGCTCACCACCAGCGGGAGGTCCGGTAAATGAGCAGTTCTTC	CASSPPAGGPVNEQFF
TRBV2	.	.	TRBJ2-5	TGTGCCAGCAGTGCCGGAGGGACCCAGTACTTC	CASSAGGTQYF
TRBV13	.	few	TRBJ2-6	TGTGCCAGCAGCCCCGTGGGGGCCAACGTCCTGACTTTC	CASSPVGANVLTF
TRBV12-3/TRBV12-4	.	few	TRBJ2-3	TGTGCCAGCAGTGTTCGTTACACAGATACGCAGTATTTT	CASSVRYTDTQYF
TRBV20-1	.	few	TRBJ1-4	TGCAGTGCTAGTCCGACAGGCAGAAATGAAAAACTGTTTTTT	CSASPTGRNEKLFF
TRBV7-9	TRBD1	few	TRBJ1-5	TGTGCCAGCAGCTTGGACGGGACAGGGCGGCAGCCCCAGCATTTT	CASSLDGTGRQPQHF
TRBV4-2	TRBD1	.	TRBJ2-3	TGTGCCAGCAGCCCCGCCCGTGACAGGGGGTTTCAACTTGGGTCCACAGATACGCAGTATTTT	CASSPARDRGFQLGSTDTQYF
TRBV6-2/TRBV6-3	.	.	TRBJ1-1	TGTGCCAGCAGGCGCCAGGAGGGGAGGAACACTGAAGCTTTCTTT	CASRRQEGRNTEAFF